These 5 T cell receptor beta chains share one sample of origin, sequenced in a study of T cells in Graves' hyperthyroidism and ophthalmopathy. TCR beta CDR3 region amplification was performed from RNA transcripts. The study used the HTBI primer set for a first-round RT-PCR of the TCR CDR3. Using its own MiXCR run on the multiplex PCR reads, TCRdb lists one record per CDR3 protein. Among fewer than 750,000 distinct CDR3 sequences listed, about half were seen once. Sequenced material: peripheral blood or thyroid tissue (not recorded which). The receptors originated from a woman younger than 30 with Graves' hyperthyroidism.

CDR3: CATSDFTPRNEQFF. DNA for the CDR3: TGTGCCACCAGTGATTTCACTCCTCGCAATGAGCAGTTCTTC. The chain recombines TRBV24-1 with TRBJ2-1; D gene unclear. The V end was cut by 1 base, the J end by 6 bases, with 9 bases between. CDR1 is KGHDR, CDR2 SFDVKD, per germline. The CDR3 runs to 14 residues.

Concerning this clonotype itself: A much larger clone differs by one base, so this may be a read error. This chain links TRBV11-2 with TRBJ1-3; D unresolved. The CDR3 covers 15 residues. Germline V gene data show CDR1 as SGHAT and CDR2 as FQNNGV. CDR3 sequence: CASRFTPPPGNTTYF. CDR3 coding DNA: TGTGCCAGCAGATTTACACCTCCCCCTGGAAACACCACATATTTT.

This clonotype was seen repeatedly, ten times or more. The V gene is TRBV7-6, the J gene TRBJ2-2; 10 bases are a match to TRBD1. J was trimmed by 6 bases and V by 4 bases; bases with no gene match: 11. CDR1 is SGHVS and CDR2 is FNYEAQ in the germline V gene. CDR3 size: 17 residues. CDR3 sequence reads: CASSWRTGTGVSGELFF. The CDR3 DNA follows: TGTGCCAGCAGCTGGAGGACCGGGACAGGGGTGTCCGGGGAGCTGTTTTTT.

This chain connects TRBV24-1 to TRBJ2-2, with D possibly TRBD1 on 6 matching bases. Germline V gives CDR1 KGHDR, CDR2 SFDVKD. The ends were cut back, 2 bases at V and 6 bases at J, with 15 bases in the middle. The length of the CDR3 is 16 residues. CDR3 DNA: TGTGCCACCAGTGATTCCGCCACAGGGACACCCGGGGAGCTGTTTTTT. Translated, it gives CATSDSATGTPGELFF.

This clonotype was seen at least ten times. This chain links TRBV10-3 with TRBJ1-5, with TRBD1 matching over 7 bases. The CDR3 runs to 13 residues. Germline CDR1 ENHRY, CDR2 SYGVKD. V gave up 7 bases and J gave up 7 bases; unmatched junction bases: 7. CDR3 sequence (DNA): TGTGCCATCAAGGACAGGTTTGACCAGCCCCAGCATTTT. Residues: CAIKDRFDQPQHF.